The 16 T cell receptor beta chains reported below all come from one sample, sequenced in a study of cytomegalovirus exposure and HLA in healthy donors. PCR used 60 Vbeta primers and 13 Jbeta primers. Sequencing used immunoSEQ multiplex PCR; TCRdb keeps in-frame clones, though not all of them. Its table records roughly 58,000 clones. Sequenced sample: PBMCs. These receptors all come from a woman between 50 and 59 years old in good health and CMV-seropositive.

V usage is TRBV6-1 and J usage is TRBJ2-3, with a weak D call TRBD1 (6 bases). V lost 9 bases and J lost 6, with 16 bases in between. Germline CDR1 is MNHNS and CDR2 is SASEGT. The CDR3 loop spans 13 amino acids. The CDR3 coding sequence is TGTGCCAGTGGGGGCGCCGTGGTGGATACGCAGTATTTT. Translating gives CASGGAVVDTQYF.

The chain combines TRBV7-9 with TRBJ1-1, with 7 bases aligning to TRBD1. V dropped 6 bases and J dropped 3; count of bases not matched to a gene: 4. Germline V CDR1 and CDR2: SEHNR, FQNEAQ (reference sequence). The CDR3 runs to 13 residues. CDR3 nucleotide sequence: TGTGCCAGCAGGTACGACAGGGACACTGAAGCTTTCTTT. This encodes CASRYDRDTEAFF.

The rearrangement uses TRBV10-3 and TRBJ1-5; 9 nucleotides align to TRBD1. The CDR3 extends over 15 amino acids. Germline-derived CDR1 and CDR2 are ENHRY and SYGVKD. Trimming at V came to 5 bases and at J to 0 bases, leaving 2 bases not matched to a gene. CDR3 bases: TGTGCCATCAGTTGGACAGGGGATAGCAATCAGCCCCAGCATTTT. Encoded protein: CAISWTGDSNQPQHF.

The CDR3 loop reads CASSEYRGTYNEQFF. The CDR3 bases are TGTGCCAGCAGTGAATATCGGGGTACCTACAATGAGCAGTTCTTC. The chain links TRBV25-1 to TRBJ2-1; TRBD2 might be the D (5 bases). CDR3 length equals 15 residues. Per the germline V gene, CDR1 is MGHDK and CDR2 is SYGVNS. Trimming stripped 0 bases from V and 2 bases from J, with 8 bases between. Using reference TRBV25-1 and TRBJ2-1 for the parts outside the CDR3, the full variable domain is EADIYQTPRYLVIGTGKKITLECSQTMGHDKMYWYQQDPGMELHLIHYSYGVNSTEKGDLSSESTVSRIRTEHFPLTLESARPSHTSQYLCASSEYRGTYNEQFFGPGTRLTVL.

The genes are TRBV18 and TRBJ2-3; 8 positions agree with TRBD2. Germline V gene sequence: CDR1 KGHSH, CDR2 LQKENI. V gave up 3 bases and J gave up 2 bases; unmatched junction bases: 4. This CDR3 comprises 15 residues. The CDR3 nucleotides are TGTGCCAGCTCACCCGGAGCGGGGGTCACAGATACGCAGTATTTT. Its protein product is CASSPGAGVTDTQYF.

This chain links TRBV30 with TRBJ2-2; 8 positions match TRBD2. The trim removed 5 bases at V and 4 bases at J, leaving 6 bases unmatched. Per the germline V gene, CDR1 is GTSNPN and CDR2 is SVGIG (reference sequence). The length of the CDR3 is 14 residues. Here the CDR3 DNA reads TGTGCCTGGTCGCGGGAGGCGGGCACCGGGGAGCTGTTTTTT. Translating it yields CAWSREAGTGELFF.

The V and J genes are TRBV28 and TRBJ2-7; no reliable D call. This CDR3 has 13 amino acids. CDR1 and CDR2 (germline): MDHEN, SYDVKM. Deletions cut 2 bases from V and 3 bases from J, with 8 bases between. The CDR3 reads CASSLTHSYEQYF. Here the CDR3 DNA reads TGTGCCAGCAGTTTAACCCACAGCTACGAGCAGTACTTC.

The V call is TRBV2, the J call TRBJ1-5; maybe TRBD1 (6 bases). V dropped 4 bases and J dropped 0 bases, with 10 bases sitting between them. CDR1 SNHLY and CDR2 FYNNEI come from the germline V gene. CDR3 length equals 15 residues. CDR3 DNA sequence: TGTGCCAGCAGTGGACAGGTCCTTAGCAATCAGCCCCAGCATTTT. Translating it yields CASSGQVLSNQPQHF.

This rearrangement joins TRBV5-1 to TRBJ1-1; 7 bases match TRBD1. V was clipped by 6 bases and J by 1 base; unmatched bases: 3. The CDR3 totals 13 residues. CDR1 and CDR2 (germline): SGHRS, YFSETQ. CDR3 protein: CASKGAQNTEAFF. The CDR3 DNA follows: TGCGCCAGCAAGGGGGCGCAGAACACTGAAGCTTTCTTT. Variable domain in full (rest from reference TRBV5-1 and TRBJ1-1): KAGVTQTPRYLIKTRGQQVTLSCSPISGHRSVSWYQQTPGQGLQFLFEYFSETQRNKGNFPGRFSGRQFSNSRSEMNVSTLELGDSALYLCASKGAQNTEAFFGQGTRLTVV.

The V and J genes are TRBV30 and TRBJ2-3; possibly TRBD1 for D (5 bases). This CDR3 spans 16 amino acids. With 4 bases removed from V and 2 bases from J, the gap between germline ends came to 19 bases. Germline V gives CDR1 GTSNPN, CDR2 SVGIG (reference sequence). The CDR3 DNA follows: TGTGCCTGGATCCGCCAGGGAAACTTATTCACAGATACGCAGTATTTT. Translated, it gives CAWIRQGNLFTDTQYF.

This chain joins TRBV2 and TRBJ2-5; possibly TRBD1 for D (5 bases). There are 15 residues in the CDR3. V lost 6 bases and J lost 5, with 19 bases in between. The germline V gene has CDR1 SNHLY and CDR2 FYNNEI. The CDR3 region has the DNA TGTGCCAGCAGGGCAAGTCCAGGGCCAGAGGAGACCCAGTACTTC. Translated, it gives CASRASPGPEETQYF.

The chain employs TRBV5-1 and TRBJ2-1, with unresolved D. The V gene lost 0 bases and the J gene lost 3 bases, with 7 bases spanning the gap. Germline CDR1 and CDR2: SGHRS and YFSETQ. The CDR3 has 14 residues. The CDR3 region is CASSLGGFYNEQFF. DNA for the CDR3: TGCGCCAGCAGCTTGGGCGGCTTCTACAATGAGCAGTTCTTC.

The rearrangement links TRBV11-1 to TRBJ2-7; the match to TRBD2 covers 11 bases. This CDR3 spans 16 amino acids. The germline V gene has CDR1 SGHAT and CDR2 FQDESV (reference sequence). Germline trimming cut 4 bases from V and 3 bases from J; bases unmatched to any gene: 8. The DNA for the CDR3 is TGTGCCAGCAGCTACTCCGGACTAGCGGGCGACTACGAGCAGTACTTC. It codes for CASSYSGLAGDYEQYF. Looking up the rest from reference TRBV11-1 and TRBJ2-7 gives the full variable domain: EAEVAQSPRYKITEKSQAVAFWCDPISGHATLYWYRQILGQGPELLVQFQDESVVDDSQLPKDRFSAERLKGVDSTLKIQPAELGDSAMYLCASSYSGLAGDYEQYFGPGTRLTVT.

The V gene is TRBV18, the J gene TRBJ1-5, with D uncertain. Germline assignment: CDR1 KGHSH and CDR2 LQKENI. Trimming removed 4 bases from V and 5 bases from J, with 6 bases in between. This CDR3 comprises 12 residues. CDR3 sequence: CASSLIDQPQHF. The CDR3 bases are TGTGCCAGCTCACTCATTGATCAGCCCCAGCATTTT.

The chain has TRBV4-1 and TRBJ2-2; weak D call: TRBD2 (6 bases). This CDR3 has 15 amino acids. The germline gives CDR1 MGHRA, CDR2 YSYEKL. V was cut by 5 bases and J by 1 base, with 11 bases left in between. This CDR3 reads CASSTPRGNTGELFF. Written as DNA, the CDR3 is TGCGCCAGCAGCACCCCGCGGGGGAACACCGGGGAGCTGTTTTTT.

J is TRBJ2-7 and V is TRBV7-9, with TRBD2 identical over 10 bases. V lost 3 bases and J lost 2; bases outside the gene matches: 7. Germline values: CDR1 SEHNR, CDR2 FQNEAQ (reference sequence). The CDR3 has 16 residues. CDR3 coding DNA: TGTGCCAGCAGCTTTGTACTAGCGGGGAACCCCTACGAGCAGTACTTC. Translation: CASSFVLAGNPYEQYF.